This passage covers 2 T cell receptor beta chains from one sample sequenced in a study of blood T cell repertoires in COVID-19. This table comes from immunoSEQ multiplex PCR, and its TCRdb copy is limited to in-frame clones, with some not included. The top ten clones hold 8.3% of a sample with about 150,000 clones, approximately 81% of them seen once. The specimen sequenced was peripheral blood. Source of these receptors: a woman aged 60-75 years with COVID-19, enrolled during active disease.

The chain recombines TRBV11-3 with TRBJ2-3; the match to TRBD2 covers 13 bases. Germline V gives CDR1 SGHNT, CDR2 YENEEA. V was pared by 5 bases and J by 6 bases, with 8 bases of the junction left unmatched. This CDR3 spans 16 amino acids. This CDR3 is CASSTSTSGGRDTQYF. DNA of the CDR3: TGTGCCAGCAGCACCTCGACTAGCGGGGGGCGGGATACGCAGTATTTT.

The chain carries TRBV20-1 and TRBJ2-3; maybe TRBD1 (5 bases). Germline loops: CDR1 DFQATT, CDR2 SNEGSKA (reference sequence). This CDR3 contains 12 residues. The V end was cut by 3 bases, the J end by 4 bases, with 8 bases between. The CDR3 protein is CSASQGPDTQYF. The CDR3, as DNA: TGCAGTGCTAGTCAGGGCCCAGATACGCAGTATTTT.